What follows are 2 T cell receptor beta chains derived from one specimen sequenced in a study of CD8 T cells in ankylosing spondylitis. TCRdb passed the 5' RACE reads through MiXCR, listing each CDR3 protein once. Of around 150,000 distinct CDR3 sequences listed, approximately 10% are singletons. Sequencing was carried out using blood, either unsorted or a sorted T cell fraction (not recorded which). These TCRs come from a female donor with ankylosing spondylitis or in good health (not recorded which).

The table lists this clonotype with many counts. The V call is TRBV12-3 or TRBV12-4, the J call TRBJ2-1; 10 nucleotides line up with TRBD2. The CDR3 length is 14 residues. The ends lost 7 bases at V and 7 bases at J; junction bases unmatched: 7. CDR3 amino acids: CASTPSGSGNEQFF. CDR3 sequence (DNA): TGTGCCAGCACTCCTAGCGGGAGCGGTAATGAGCAGTTCTTC.

CDR3 sequence: CASSFTTDYGYTF. CDR3 nucleotide sequence: TGTGCCAGCAGCTTTACAACGGACTATGGCTACACCTTC. The chain uses TRBV5-5 and TRBJ1-2; D unresolved. V was cut by 2 bases and J by 3 bases, with 8 bases left in between. Germline V CDR1 and CDR2: SGHKS, YYEKEE (reference sequence). The CDR3 is 13 residues long.